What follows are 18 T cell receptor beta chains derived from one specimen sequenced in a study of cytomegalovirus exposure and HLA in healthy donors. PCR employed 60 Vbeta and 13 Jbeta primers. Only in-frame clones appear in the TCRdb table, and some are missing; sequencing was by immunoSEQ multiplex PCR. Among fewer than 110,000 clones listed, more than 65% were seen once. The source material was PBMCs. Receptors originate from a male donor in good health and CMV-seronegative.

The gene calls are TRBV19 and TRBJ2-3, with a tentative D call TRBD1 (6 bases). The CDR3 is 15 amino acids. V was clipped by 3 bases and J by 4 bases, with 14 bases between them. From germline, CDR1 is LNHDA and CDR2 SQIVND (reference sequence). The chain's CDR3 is CASSIGGPVADTQYF. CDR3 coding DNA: TGTGCCAGTAGTATTGGGGGCCCTGTCGCAGATACGCAGTATTTT.

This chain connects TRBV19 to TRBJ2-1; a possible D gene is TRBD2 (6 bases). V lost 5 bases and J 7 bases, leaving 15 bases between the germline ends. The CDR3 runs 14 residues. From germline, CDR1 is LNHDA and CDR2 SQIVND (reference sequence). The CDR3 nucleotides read TGTGCCAGTAGTTCCGGGAGTCCTCTTAATGAGCAGTTCTTC. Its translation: CASSSGSPLNEQFF.

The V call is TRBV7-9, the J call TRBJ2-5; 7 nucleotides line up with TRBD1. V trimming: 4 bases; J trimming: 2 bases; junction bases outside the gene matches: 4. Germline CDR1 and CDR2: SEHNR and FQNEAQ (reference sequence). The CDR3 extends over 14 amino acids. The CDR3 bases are TGTGCCAGCAGCTGGGGACAGCTACAAGAGACCCAGTACTTC. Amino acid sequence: CASSWGQLQETQYF.

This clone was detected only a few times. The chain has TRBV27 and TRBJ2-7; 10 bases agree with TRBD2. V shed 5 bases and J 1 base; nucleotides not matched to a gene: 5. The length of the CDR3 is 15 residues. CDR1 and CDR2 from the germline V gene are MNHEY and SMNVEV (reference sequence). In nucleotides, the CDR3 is TGTGCCAGCAGTGGATCACTAGCGGGGTCCTACGAGCAGTACTTC. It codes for CASSGSLAGSYEQYF.

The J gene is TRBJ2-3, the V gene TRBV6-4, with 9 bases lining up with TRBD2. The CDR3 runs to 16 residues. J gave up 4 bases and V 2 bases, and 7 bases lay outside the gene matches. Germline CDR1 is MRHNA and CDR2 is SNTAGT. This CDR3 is CASSDLAGRGADTQYF. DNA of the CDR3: TGTGCCAGCAGTGACCTAGCGGGACGGGGGGCAGATACGCAGTATTTT.

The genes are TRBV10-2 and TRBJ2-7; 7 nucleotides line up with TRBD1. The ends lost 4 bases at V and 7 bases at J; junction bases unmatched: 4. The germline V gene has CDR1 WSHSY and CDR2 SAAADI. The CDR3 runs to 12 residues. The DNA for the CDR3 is TGCGCCAGCAGTGTTCAGACAGGGGAGCAGTACTTC. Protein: CASSVQTGEQYF.

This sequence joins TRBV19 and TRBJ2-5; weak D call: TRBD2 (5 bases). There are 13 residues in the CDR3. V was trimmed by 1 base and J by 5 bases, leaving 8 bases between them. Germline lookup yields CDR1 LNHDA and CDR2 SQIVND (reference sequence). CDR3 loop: CASSIAGSETQYF. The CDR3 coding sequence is TGTGCCAGTAGTATAGCTGGGAGCGAGACCCAGTACTTC.

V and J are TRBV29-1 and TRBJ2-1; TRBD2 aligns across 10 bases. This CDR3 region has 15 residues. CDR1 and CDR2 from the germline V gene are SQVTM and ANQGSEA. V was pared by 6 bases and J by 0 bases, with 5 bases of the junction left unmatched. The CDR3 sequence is CSVDSGRSSYNEQFF. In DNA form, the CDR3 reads TGCAGCGTGGATAGCGGGAGGAGCTCCTACAATGAGCAGTTCTTC.

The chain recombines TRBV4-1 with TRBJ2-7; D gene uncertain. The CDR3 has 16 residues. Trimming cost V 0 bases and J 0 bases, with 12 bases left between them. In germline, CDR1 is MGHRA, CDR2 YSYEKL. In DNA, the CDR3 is TGCGCCAGCAGCCAAGATGTGAGCGCCCGCTCCTACGAGCAGTACTTC. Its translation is CASSQDVSARSYEQYF.

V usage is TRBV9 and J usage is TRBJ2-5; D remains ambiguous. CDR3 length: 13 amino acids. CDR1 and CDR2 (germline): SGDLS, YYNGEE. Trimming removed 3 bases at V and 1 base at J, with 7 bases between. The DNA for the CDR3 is TGTGCCAGCAGCGGGAGCCCCCAAGAGACCCAGTACTTC. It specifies CASSGSPQETQYF.

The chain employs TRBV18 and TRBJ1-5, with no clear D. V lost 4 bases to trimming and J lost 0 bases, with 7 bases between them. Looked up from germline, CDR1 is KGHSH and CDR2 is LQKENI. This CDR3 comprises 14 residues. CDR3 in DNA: TGTGCCAGCTCACTGGAGGTTAGCAATCAGCCCCAGCATTTT. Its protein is CASSLEVSNQPQHF.

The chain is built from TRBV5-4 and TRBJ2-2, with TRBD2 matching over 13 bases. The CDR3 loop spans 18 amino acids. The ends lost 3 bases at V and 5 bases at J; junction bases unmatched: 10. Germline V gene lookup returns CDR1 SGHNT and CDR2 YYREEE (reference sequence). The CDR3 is CASSSSGTSGIRTGELFF. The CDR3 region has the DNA TGTGCCAGCAGCTCCTCTGGGACTAGCGGGATAAGGACCGGGGAGCTGTTTTTT.

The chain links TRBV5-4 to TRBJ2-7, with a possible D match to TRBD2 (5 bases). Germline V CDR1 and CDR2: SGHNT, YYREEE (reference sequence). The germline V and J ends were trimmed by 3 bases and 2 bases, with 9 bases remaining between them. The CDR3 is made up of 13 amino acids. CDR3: CASSSGNTYEQYF. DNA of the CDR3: TGTGCCAGCAGCTCCGGGAATACCTACGAGCAGTACTTC.

CDR3 bases: TGTGCCATCAGTGAGTATCAAGCGGGAGGGCCGGGCAATGAGCAGTTCTTC. Its protein product is CAISEYQAGGPGNEQFF. J is TRBJ2-1 and V is TRBV10-3; 10 bases agree with TRBD2. The CDR3 sequence is 17 residues long. CDR1 is ENHRY, CDR2 SYGVKD, per germline. The J segment lost 6 bases and the V segment lost 1 base, leaving 9 bases of the junction unmatched.

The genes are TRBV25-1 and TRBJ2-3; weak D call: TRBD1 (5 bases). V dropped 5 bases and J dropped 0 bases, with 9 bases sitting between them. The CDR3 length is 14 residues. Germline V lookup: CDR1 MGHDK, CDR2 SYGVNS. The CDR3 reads CASSYDRSTDTQYF. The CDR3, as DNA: TGTGCCAGCAGTTATGACAGAAGCACAGATACGCAGTATTTT.

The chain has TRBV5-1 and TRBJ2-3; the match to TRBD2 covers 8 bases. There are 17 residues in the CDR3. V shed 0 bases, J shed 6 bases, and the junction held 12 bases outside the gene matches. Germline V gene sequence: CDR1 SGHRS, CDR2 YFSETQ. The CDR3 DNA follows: TGCGCCAGCAGCTTGGGGGCTAGCGGGTCCCTTTCCGATACGCAGTATTTT. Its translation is CASSLGASGSLSDTQYF.

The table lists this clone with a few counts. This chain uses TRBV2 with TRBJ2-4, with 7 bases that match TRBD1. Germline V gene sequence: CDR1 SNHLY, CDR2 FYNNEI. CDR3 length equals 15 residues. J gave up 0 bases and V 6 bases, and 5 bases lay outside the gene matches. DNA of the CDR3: TGTGCCAGCAGCGACAGGGCCATAGCCAAAAACATTCAGTACTTC. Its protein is CASSDRAIAKNIQYF.

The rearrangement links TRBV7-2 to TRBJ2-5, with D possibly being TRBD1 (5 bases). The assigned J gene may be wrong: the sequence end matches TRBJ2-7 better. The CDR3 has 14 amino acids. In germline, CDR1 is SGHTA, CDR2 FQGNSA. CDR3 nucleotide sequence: TGTGCCAGCAGCAATGGACAAGGAAACTACGAGCAGTACTTC. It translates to CASSNGQGNYEQYF.